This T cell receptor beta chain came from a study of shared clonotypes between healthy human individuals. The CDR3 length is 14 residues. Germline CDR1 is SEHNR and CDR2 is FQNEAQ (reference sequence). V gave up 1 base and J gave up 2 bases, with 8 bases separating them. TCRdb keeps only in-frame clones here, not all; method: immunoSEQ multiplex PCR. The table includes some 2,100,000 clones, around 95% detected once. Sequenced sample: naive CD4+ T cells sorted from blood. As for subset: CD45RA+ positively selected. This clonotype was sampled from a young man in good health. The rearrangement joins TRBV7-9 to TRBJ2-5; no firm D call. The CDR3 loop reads CASSLDTPQETQYF. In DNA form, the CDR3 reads TGTGCCAGCAGCTTAGATACCCCACAAGAGACCCAGTACTTC.